Below are 31 T cell receptor beta chains sequenced from a single sample in a study of T cells in Graves' hyperthyroidism and ophthalmopathy. The TCR beta CDR3 regions underwent amplification using RNA transcripts as the source. Primed by the HTBI set, a first-round RT-PCR was run on the TCR CDR3. Each CDR3 protein is one row after TCRdb ran MiXCR on the multiplex PCR reads. The sample records around 380,000 distinct CDR3 sequences, 13% being singletons. Material: blood. Receptor source: a man aged 30 to 39 with Graves' hyperthyroidism that later progressed to Graves' ophthalmopathy.

This clonotype was found a few times. The rearrangement uses TRBV6-1 and TRBJ2-5, with a tentative D call TRBD1 (6 bases). V was clipped by 7 bases and J by 1 base, with 10 bases between them. The CDR3 contains 13 residues. The V gene's germline CDR1 is MNHNS and CDR2 SASEGT. The CDR3 loop reads CASTDRIQETQYF. Here the CDR3 DNA reads TGTGCCAGCACCGACAGGATCCAAGAGACCCAGTACTTC.

At least ten counts were recorded for this clonotype. The chain is built from TRBV12-3 or TRBV12-4 and TRBJ1-2; D might be TRBD1 (6 bases). The CDR3 length is 14 residues. Trimming took off 2 bases at V and 7 bases at J, with 14 bases between the two ends. DNA of the CDR3: TGTGCCAGCAGTTTATGGGGGGCTGGGAGTGGCTACACCTTC. This codes for CASSLWGAGSGYTF.

This clonotype was observed a few times. V is TRBV6-6 and J is TRBJ1-2; tentatively, D is TRBD1 (5 bases). Germline CDR1 and CDR2: MNHNY and SVGAGI (reference sequence). This CDR3 is 15 amino acids long. Deletions cut 0 bases from V and 5 bases from J, with 13 bases between. This CDR3 is CASSYSKGLRYGYTF. The CDR3 DNA reads as TGTGCCAGCAGTTACTCGAAGGGGTTGCGGTATGGCTACACCTTC.

There are many counts of this clonotype. The V and J genes are TRBV5-1 and TRBJ1-1; maybe TRBD1 (6 bases). The ends were cut back, 2 bases at V and 6 bases at J, with 8 bases in the middle. The germline V gene has CDR1 SGHRS and CDR2 YFSETQ. This CDR3 has 12 residues. The CDR3 sequence is CASSFRGSEAFF. The DNA for the CDR3 is TGCGCCAGCAGCTTCAGGGGCTCTGAAGCTTTCTTT. The full variable domain, rest sourced from reference TRBV5-1 and TRBJ1-1, is KAGVTQTPRYLIKTRGQQVTLSCSPISGHRSVSWYQQTPGQGLQFLFEYFSETQRNKGNFPGRFSGRQFSNSRSEMNVSTLELGDSALYLCASSFRGSEAFFGQGTRLTVV.

There are a few counts of this clonotype. CDR3 nucleotides: TGCAGTGCTAGATGGTTCCGTTCCTACAATGAGCAGTTCTTC. Amino acids: CSARWFRSYNEQFF. This chain links TRBV20-1 with TRBJ2-1; D not resolved. CDR3 length equals 14 residues. Deletions cut 2 bases from V and 1 base from J, with 9 bases between. Germline CDR1 DFQATT, CDR2 SNEGSKA (reference sequence).

This clonotype was found a few times. A clone one base away is much larger, so this may be a read error. The chain is built from TRBV25-1 and TRBJ1-1; D gene uncertain. From germline, CDR1 is MGHDK and CDR2 SYGVNS. CDR3 length: 14 residues. The CDR3 protein is CASNEWGGPGFAFF. CDR3 sequence (DNA): TGTGCCAGCAATGAATGGGGAGGGCCGGGATTCGCTTTCTTT.

Many counts were recorded for this clonotype. The genes are TRBV20-1 and TRBJ1-2; D perhaps matches TRBD1 (6 bases). CDR3 length: 15 residues. V shed 0 bases and J shed 2 bases, with 13 bases lying between them. Germline V gene sequence: CDR1 DFQATT, CDR2 SNEGSKA (reference sequence). The chain's CDR3 is CSARDLTGQNYGYTF. CDR3 DNA sequence: TGCAGTGCTAGAGATTTGACAGGTCAGAACTATGGCTACACCTTC.

V gene TRBV11-3 combines with J gene TRBJ1-4; D uncertain. Germline V gene sequence: CDR1 SGHNT, CDR2 YENEEA. The CDR3 spans 11 residues. Trimming left V 3 bases short and J 15 bases short, with 11 bases between. Here the CDR3 reads CASSFADYVFF. CDR3 in DNA: TGTGCCAGCAGCTTTGCGGATTACGTGTTTTTT.

On this clonotype: This may be a read error, as it is one base from a much larger clone. This chain links TRBV5-1 with TRBJ1-1; D is possibly TRBD1 (5 bases). Germline values: CDR1 SGHRS, CDR2 YFSETQ. V lost 4 bases and J 7 bases, leaving 20 bases between the germline ends. This CDR3 contains 15 residues. The CDR3 region is CASSLTRGTTFEAFF. CDR3 DNA: TGCGCCAGCAGCCTAACGAGGGGAACCACTTTTGAAGCTTTCTTT.

The rearrangement uses TRBV12-3 or TRBV12-4 and TRBJ1-2, with D perhaps matching TRBD1 (5 bases). The V gene lost 7 bases and the J gene lost 8 bases, with 8 bases spanning the gap. This CDR3 comprises 10 residues. The CDR3 sequence: CASTGIGYTF. CDR3 DNA: TGTGCCAGCACAGGGATCGGCTACACCTTC.

This clonotype was seen more than once but under ten times. The V and J genes are TRBV6-1 and TRBJ1-5; no clear D gene. The germline V gene encodes CDR1 MNHNS and CDR2 SASEGT. The ends were cut back, 3 bases at V and 4 bases at J, with 16 bases in the middle. This CDR3 comprises 16 residues. The CDR3 protein is CASSEAPGAQNQPQHF. The CDR3 DNA is TGTGCCAGCAGTGAGGCTCCGGGAGCTCAAAATCAGCCCCAGCATTTT.

This clonotype was picked up many times. The V and J genes are TRBV24-1 and TRBJ1-1; 7 bases align to TRBD1. With 2 bases clipped from V and 3 bases from J, the junction kept 5 bases outside the gene matches. The germline gives CDR1 KGHDR, CDR2 SFDVKD. This CDR3 contains 15 residues. CDR3 nucleotides: TGTGCCACCAGTGATTCGACAGGGAAGGACACTGAAGCTTTCTTT. This sequence encodes CATSDSTGKDTEAFF.

The genes are TRBV29-1 and TRBJ1-1; D possibly corresponds to TRBD1 (5 bases). Looked up from germline, CDR1 is SQVTM and CDR2 is ANQGSEA. The CDR3 is 12 residues long. V lost 6 bases to trimming and J lost 5 bases, with 13 bases between them. CDR3 region: CSVKRGSTEAFF. The CDR3 DNA reads as TGCAGCGTAAAAAGGGGAAGTACTGAAGCTTTCTTT.

This clonotype was seen a handful of times. V gene TRBV28 combines with J gene TRBJ1-2; D is ambiguous. V dropped 4 bases and J dropped 2 bases, with 11 bases sitting between them. Germline CDR1 is MDHEN and CDR2 is SYDVKM. The CDR3 is made up of 14 amino acids. This CDR3 is CASSSLAGNYGYTF. The CDR3 nucleotides read TGTGCCAGCAGTTCCCTGGCCGGAAACTATGGCTACACCTTC.

CDR3 bases: TGTGCCAGCAGCTTAGTTTTAGCGGGGGCGAACTACGAGCAGTACTTC. Protein product: CASSLVLAGANYEQYF. V gene TRBV7-8 combines with J gene TRBJ2-7, with 9 nucleotides matching TRBD2. The CDR3 length is 16 residues. Germline CDR1 SGHVS, CDR2 FQNEAQ. The V segment lost 1 base and the J segment 3 bases; nucleotides outside the gene matches: 7.

The table lists this clonotype with a few counts. This chain links TRBV5-5 with TRBJ1-3; the D is unclear. The CDR3 loop spans 15 amino acids. CDR1 SGHKS and CDR2 YYEKEE come from the germline V gene (reference sequence). Trimming took off 0 bases at V and 3 bases at J, with 10 bases between the two ends. CDR3 nucleotides: TGTGCCAGCAGCTTGGAACCGGCGAATGGAAACACCATATATTTT. Its translation is CASSLEPANGNTIYF.

This clonotype came up many times. The chain couples TRBV20-1 to TRBJ2-5, with D unclear. CDR1 is DFQATT, CDR2 SNEGSKA, per germline (reference sequence). The CDR3 spans 11 residues. Trimming took off 0 bases at V and 10 bases at J, with 9 bases between the two ends. CDR3 in DNA: TGCAGTGCTAGAGAGGGCATGGACCAGTACTTC. Its protein is CSAREGMDQYF.

This clonotype was recorded at least ten times. The chain uses TRBV12-3 or TRBV12-4 and TRBJ2-3; 9 bases line up with TRBD2. Trimming at V came to 3 bases and at J to 2 bases, leaving 6 bases not matched to a gene. CDR3 length equals 16 residues. In DNA, the CDR3 is TGTGCCAGCAGTTTTAGACTAGCGGTGGCCACAGATACGCAGTATTTT. Protein sequence: CASSFRLAVATDTQYF.

The CDR3 here is CASTSEGNTEAFF. The DNA of the CDR3 is TGCGCCAGCACGTCGGAGGGGAACACTGAAGCTTTCTTT. The J gene is TRBJ1-1, the V gene TRBV5-1; D gene unclear. The CDR3 covers 13 residues. Per germline, CDR1 SGHRS and CDR2 YFSETQ. V was shortened by 6 bases and J by 1 base, with 10 bases between the two germline ends.

This chain links TRBV5-1 with TRBJ2-7, with D tentatively TRBD1 (6 bases). V dropped 3 bases and J dropped 1 base, with 14 bases sitting between them. The CDR3 runs 15 residues. CDR1 is SGHRS and CDR2 is YFSETQ in the germline V gene. CDR3 in amino acids: CASSWVADSSYEQYF. The CDR3 DNA reads TGCGCCAGCAGCTGGGTGGCGGACAGTTCCTACGAGCAGTACTTC.

This clonotype was counted between two and nine times. This chain links TRBV5-1 with TRBJ2-3, with D possibly called TRBD1 or TRBD2 (5 bases each). Per germline, CDR1 SGHRS and CDR2 YFSETQ. The ends were cut back, 4 bases at V and 0 bases at J, with 30 bases in the middle. CDR3 length: 21 residues. The CDR3 loop is CASSTGPMTAGKYPSTDTQYF. CDR3 coding DNA: TGCGCCAGCAGCACGGGACCTATGACCGCCGGAAAGTACCCTAGCACAGATACGCAGTATTTT.

This clonotype has a count of ten or more. The chain is built from TRBV2 and TRBJ1-5; TRBD1 aligns across 9 bases. Trimming cost V 6 bases and J 1 base; bases outside gene matches: 10. CDR1 is SNHLY and CDR2 is FYNNEI in the germline V gene. The CDR3 length is 17 residues. CDR3 nucleotide sequence: TGTGCCAGCAGGGACAGGGGTTCCTTTATCAGCAATCAGCCCCAGCATTTT. As protein: CASRDRGSFISNQPQHF.

The J gene is TRBJ2-3, the V gene TRBV18; a possible D gene is TRBD2 (5 bases). Germline assignment: CDR1 KGHSH and CDR2 LQKENI. Deletions cut 4 bases from V and 3 bases from J, with 26 bases between. This CDR3 has 19 residues. The chain's CDR3 is CASSRPRTRVPPWTDTQYF. The CDR3 DNA reads as TGTGCCAGCTCACGCCCCCGGACGAGGGTTCCACCGTGGACAGATACGCAGTATTTT.

Many counts were recorded for this clonotype. The chain couples TRBV20-1 to TRBJ1-2; D unresolved. CDR1 and CDR2 (germline): DFQATT, SNEGSKA (reference sequence). The CDR3 totals 13 residues. Trimming took 5 bases from V and 2 from J, leaving 12 bases between them. The DNA for the CDR3 is TGCAGTGCTGGAGGGAGGGCCAACTATGGCTACACCTTC. Translated, it gives CSAGGRANYGYTF.

The rearrangement links TRBV12-3 or TRBV12-4 to TRBJ1-3; D is perhaps TRBD1 (5 bases). The CDR3 sequence is 17 residues long. The V end lost 7 bases, the J end lost 2 bases, and 21 bases lay between the germline ends. As DNA, the CDR3 is TGTGCCAGCAACCACCCCCTCCAGGGAACTCCTGGAAACACCATATATTTT. Translated, it gives CASNHPLQGTPGNTIYF.

The V call is TRBV9, the J call TRBJ1-1; 8 bases fit TRBD1. The CDR3 consists of 14 residues. The germline gives CDR1 SGDLS, CDR2 YYNGEE. V lost 4 bases, J lost 6 bases, and 8 bases stayed unmatched. For the CDR3, the DNA is TGTGCCAGCAGCTCCTCAGGGGGCGCGCCTGAAGCTTTCTTT. This codes for CASSSSGGAPEAFF.

This clonotype was recorded many times. The chain is built from TRBV9 and TRBJ2-5, with 10 bases lining up with TRBD1. CDR1 and CDR2 from the germline V gene are SGDLS and YYNGEE. CDR3 size: 13 residues. After removal of 3 bases from V and 4 bases from J, the junction contained 0 bases not matched to a gene. The CDR3 here is CASSGTGGETQYF. The CDR3 nucleotides are TGTGCCAGCAGCGGGACAGGGGGAGAGACCCAGTACTTC.

This clonotype was detected a few times. The CDR3 DNA reads as TGTGCCAGCAGTGAGCTAGGACAGGGTCTCTATGGCTACACCTTC. Residues: CASSELGQGLYGYTF. The gene calls are TRBV25-1 and TRBJ1-2, with 8 bases lining up with TRBD1. The CDR3 sequence is 15 residues long. Germline CDR1 reads MGHDK; CDR2 reads SYGVNS. Losses at the gene ends were 3 bases for V and 4 bases for J; bases not matched to a gene: 7.

In this sample, this clonotype turned up many times. J is TRBJ1-3 and V is TRBV2; D unresolved. With 7 bases removed from V and 4 bases from J, the gap between germline ends came to 20 bases. The CDR3 has 16 residues. Germline CDR1 SNHLY, CDR2 FYNNEI. CDR3 in amino acids: CASMETVYTRGNTIYF. DNA for the CDR3: TGTGCCAGCATGGAAACAGTATATACTAGAGGAAACACCATATATTTT.

This clonotype has at least ten counts. The chain carries TRBV28 and TRBJ2-7; 11 bases are a match to TRBD2. Germline V gene lookup returns CDR1 MDHEN and CDR2 SYDVKM. The CDR3 has 15 residues. J gave up 3 bases and V 6 bases, and 7 bases lay outside the gene matches. The CDR3 here is CASRLVSGGVYEQYF. The CDR3 DNA follows: TGTGCCAGCAGATTGGTTAGCGGGGGGGTCTACGAGCAGTACTTC.

This clonotype was seen repeatedly, ten times or more. This chain connects TRBV29-1 to TRBJ1-1; 7 nucleotides match TRBD1. The germline V gene has CDR1 SQVTM and CDR2 ANQGSEA. CDR3 length: 13 amino acids. V dropped 6 bases and J dropped 3; count of bases not matched to a gene: 7. The CDR3: CSVPYRGYTEAFF. The CDR3 DNA is TGCAGCGTGCCATACAGGGGATACACTGAAGCTTTCTTT.